Listed here are 21 T cell receptor beta chains from one sample, sequenced in a study of blood T cell repertoires in COVID-19. Method: immunoSEQ multiplex PCR; TCRdb's copy keeps in-frame clones and lacks some. The profile covers roughly 130,000 clones, with about 90% appearing a single time and over 9.5% taken by the ten largest. What was sequenced was peripheral blood. These receptors originate from a man in his sixties with active or convalescent COVID-19.

The chain links TRBV29-1 to TRBJ1-2; 8 bases are shared with TRBD1. This CDR3 contains 12 residues. V dropped 4 bases and J dropped 4; count of bases not matched to a gene: 2. Germline loops: CDR1 SQVTM, CDR2 ANQGSEA. CDR3 sequence: CSVGDRSYGYTF. The CDR3 coding sequence is TGCAGCGTTGGGGACAGGTCCTATGGCTACACCTTC.

Here the CDR3 DNA reads TGTGCCTGGAGCAGGGACAGGGTAGATGCTAATGAAAAACTGTTTTTT. As protein: CAWSRDRVDANEKLFF. The rearrangement links TRBV30 to TRBJ1-4; TRBD1 matches at 9 bases. Germline CDR1 is GTSNPN and CDR2 is SVGIG (reference sequence). This CDR3 has 16 amino acids. V dropped 3 bases and J dropped 3; count of bases not matched to a gene: 8. The full variable domain, rest sourced from reference TRBV30 and TRBJ1-4, is SQTIHQWPATLVQPVGSPLSLECTVEGTSNPNLYWYRQAAGRGLQLLFYSVGIGQISSEVPQNLSASRPQDRQFILSSKKLLLSDSGFYLCAWSRDRVDANEKLFFGSGTQLSVL.

The chain employs TRBV24-1 and TRBJ2-1; TRBD2 is a possible D gene (6 bases). Per the germline V gene, CDR1 is KGHDR and CDR2 is SFDVKD. V lost 7 bases and J 5 bases, leaving 8 bases between the germline ends. This CDR3 has 12 residues. CDR3 protein: CATSGSNNEQFF. CDR3 sequence (DNA): TGTGCCACCAGCGGGAGTAACAATGAGCAGTTCTTC.

V and J are TRBV7-2 and TRBJ2-7; 7 bases fit TRBD1. This CDR3 spans 14 amino acids. V shed 5 bases and J 1 base; nucleotides not matched to a gene: 5. Germline CDR1 is SGHTA and CDR2 is FQGNSA. The CDR3, as DNA: TGTGCCAGCAGCCGCCAACAGGGGTCCTACGAGCAGTACTTC. Encoded protein: CASSRQQGSYEQYF.

The chain links TRBV7-3 to TRBJ2-2; D uncertain. Trimming took off 4 bases at V and 4 bases at J, with 19 bases between the two ends. Germline V gene data show CDR1 as SGHTA and CDR2 as FQGTGA. CDR3 length equals 17 residues. In DNA, the CDR3 is TGTGCCAGCAGCTATCAACCTTTGGGTTCGGGCACCGGGGAGCTGTTTTTT. Amino acid sequence: CASSYQPLGSGTGELFF. The whole variable domain, remainder taken from reference TRBV7-3 and TRBJ2-2, is GAGVSQTPSNKVTEKGKYVELRCDPISGHTALYWYRQSLGQGPEFLIYFQGTGAADDSGLPNDRFFAVRPEGSVSTLKIQRTERGDSAVYLCASSYQPLGSGTGELFFGEGSRLTVL.

The V gene is TRBV19, the J gene TRBJ2-3; 7 bases map to TRBD1. CDR3 length: 15 residues. The germline gives CDR1 LNHDA, CDR2 SQIVND (reference sequence). With V trimmed by 4 bases and J by 0 bases, 4 bases remained unmatched. The CDR3 DNA reads as TGTGCCAGTAGTACGAGGGGGCCGAGCACAGATACGCAGTATTTT. Translated: CASSTRGPSTDTQYF.

For the CDR3, the DNA is TGTGCCAGCAGCTTAGGGACAGGGGTCCCAGCCAAAAACATTCAGTACTTC. It is translated as CASSLGTGVPAKNIQYF. J is TRBJ2-4 and V is TRBV7-9; 9 bases agree with TRBD1. The germline V gene has CDR1 SEHNR and CDR2 FQNEAQ (reference sequence). The CDR3 runs 17 residues. The ends lost 1 base at V and 0 bases at J; junction bases unmatched: 4.

The CDR3 coding sequence is TGTGCCAGCAGACTAGCGGGAGAGACCCAGTACTTC. Encoded protein: CASRLAGETQYF. The chain combines TRBV2 with TRBJ2-5, with 9 bases fitting TRBD2. Germline CDR1 is SNHLY and CDR2 is FYNNEI. V lost 6 bases, J lost 4 bases, and 0 bases stayed unmatched. The CDR3 is 12 residues long.

The gene calls are TRBV19 and TRBJ2-2; 7 bases are shared with TRBD1. Germline CDR1 is LNHDA and CDR2 is SQIVND (reference sequence). Losses at the gene ends were 6 bases for V and 4 bases for J; bases not matched to a gene: 5. This CDR3 contains 14 residues. CDR3 coding DNA: TGTGCCAGTAGAACAGGGGACCGCACCGGGGAGCTGTTTTTT. Translating it yields CASRTGDRTGELFF.

In this sample, this clone turned up a few times. The rearrangement joins TRBV7-8 to TRBJ1-6; D perhaps matches TRBD1 (6 bases). The V gene lost 1 base and the J gene lost 11 bases, with 18 bases spanning the gap. CDR1 is SGHVS, CDR2 FQNEAQ, per germline. The CDR3 has 16 residues. CDR3 bases: TGTGCCAGCAGCTTAGGTCACAGGGACGTCTTCACACCCCTCCACTTT. It specifies CASSLGHRDVFTPLHF.

The chain recombines TRBV15 with TRBJ1-2, with 8 bases lining up with TRBD1. Trimming removed 2 bases from V and 7 bases from J; junction bases left unmatched: 3. Looked up from germline, CDR1 is LNHNV and CDR2 is YYDKDF (reference sequence). The CDR3 is 13 residues long. The CDR3 loop reads CATSRKTGVGYTF. The CDR3 DNA reads TGTGCCACCAGCAGAAAGACAGGGGTTGGCTACACCTTC.

The chain combines TRBV28 with TRBJ2-4; D ambiguous. V was cut by 6 bases and J by 5 bases, with 14 bases left in between. The CDR3 consists of 14 residues. The germline gives CDR1 MDHEN, CDR2 SYDVKM. In DNA, the CDR3 is TGTGCCAGCAGCTACAGTAGTGCCCAAAACATTCAGTACTTC. As protein: CASSYSSAQNIQYF.

This clone was seen a handful of times. The chain is built from TRBV6-5 and TRBJ2-1; possible D gene TRBD1, 5 bases. The CDR3 runs to 14 residues. Germline values: CDR1 MNHEY, CDR2 SVGAGI. V was shortened by 5 bases and J by 4 bases, with 12 bases between the two germline ends. This chain's CDR3 is CASSRLGVYNEQFF. The CDR3 coding sequence is TGTGCCAGCAGTCGCTTAGGGGTGTACAATGAGCAGTTCTTC.

The chain links TRBV30 to TRBJ1-4, with TRBD1 identical over 9 bases. The CDR3 length is 16 residues. Trimming cost V 7 bases and J 3 bases; bases outside gene matches: 12. CDR1 and CDR2 from the germline V gene are GTSNPN and SVGIG (reference sequence). CDR3 DNA sequence: TGTGCCTACCAAGGGACAGGGATTCGAGCTAATGAAAAACTGTTTTTT. Translated, it gives CAYQGTGIRANEKLFF.

The rearrangement links TRBV7-8 to TRBJ1-4; 7 bases map to TRBD1. The CDR3 is 15 residues long. The J segment lost 8 bases and the V segment lost 5 bases, leaving 11 bases of the junction unmatched. CDR1 and CDR2 from the germline V gene are SGHVS and FQNEAQ. In nucleotides, the CDR3 is TGTGCCAGCAGCCCCCCGGGAGGGGGCCGGGAAAAACTGTTTTTT. Its protein product is CASSPPGGGREKLFF.

V is TRBV29-1 and J is TRBJ1-1; TRBD1 might be the D (5 bases). Germline V lookup: CDR1 SQVTM, CDR2 ANQGSEA. This CDR3 spans 13 amino acids. The ends were cut back, 5 bases at V and 1 base at J, with 11 bases in the middle. DNA of the CDR3: TGCAGCGTTTGCCAGACAGCGAACACTGAAGCTTTCTTT. It encodes CSVCQTANTEAFF. The variable domain in full, with the rest retrieved from reference TRBV29-1 and TRBJ1-1, is SAVISQKPSRDICQRGTSLTIQCQVDSQVTMMFWYRQQPGQSLTLIATANQGSEATYESGFVIDKFPISRPNLTFSTLTVSNMSPEDSSIYLCSVCQTANTEAFFGQGTRLTVV.

The rearrangement links TRBV5-1 to TRBJ2-7, with 7 bases matching TRBD1. CDR1 SGHRS and CDR2 YFSETQ come from the germline V gene. The CDR3 has 14 amino acids. The trim removed 4 bases at V and 3 bases at J, leaving 7 bases unmatched. The CDR3 sequence: CASSPRRDSYEQYF. CDR3 DNA sequence: TGCGCCAGCAGCCCACGACGGGACAGCTACGAGCAGTACTTC.

This sequence joins TRBV7-9 and TRBJ1-2; no firm D call. Trimming removed 5 bases at V and 6 bases at J, with 7 bases between. The CDR3 runs to 11 residues. Per germline, CDR1 SEHNR and CDR2 FQNEAQ (reference sequence). CDR3 DNA: TGTGCCAGCAGCGAAGCCGATGGCTACACCTTC. It translates to CASSEADGYTF.

This chain uses TRBV5-1 with TRBJ1-3; tentative D call: TRBD1 (6 bases). Trimming stripped 4 bases from V and 1 base from J, with 9 bases between. The CDR3 consists of 14 residues. Germline assignment: CDR1 SGHRS and CDR2 YFSETQ. This CDR3 reads CASSPDSSGNTIYF. CDR3 nucleotide sequence: TGCGCCAGCAGCCCGGACAGTTCTGGAAACACCATATATTTT. The full variable domain, completed using reference TRBV5-1 and TRBJ1-3, is KAGVTQTPRYLIKTRGQQVTLSCSPISGHRSVSWYQQTPGQGLQFLFEYFSETQRNKGNFPGRFSGRQFSNSRSEMNVSTLELGDSALYLCASSPDSSGNTIYFGEGSWLTVV.

The V and J genes are TRBV3-1 (or the pseudogene TRBV3-2) and TRBJ1-6; weak D call: TRBD1 (6 bases). The CDR3 is made up of 14 amino acids. V was trimmed by 0 bases and J by 6 bases, leaving 6 bases between them. Germline CDR1 is LGHDT and CDR2 is YNNKEL (reference sequence). The CDR3 region is CASSQDRGNSPLHF. The CDR3 DNA is TGTGCCAGCAGCCAAGACAGGGGTAATTCACCCCTCCACTTT.

This clone was detected ten times or more. The J gene is TRBJ2-3, the V gene TRBV11-3; tentative D call: TRBD1 (5 bases). V was clipped by 5 bases and J by 0 bases, with 12 bases between them. Looked up from germline, CDR1 is SGHNT and CDR2 is YENEEA. This CDR3 spans 15 amino acids. The CDR3 DNA reads as TGTGCCAGCAGCCCAGACAGCTATAGCACAGATACGCAGTATTTT. Translated, it gives CASSPDSYSTDTQYF.